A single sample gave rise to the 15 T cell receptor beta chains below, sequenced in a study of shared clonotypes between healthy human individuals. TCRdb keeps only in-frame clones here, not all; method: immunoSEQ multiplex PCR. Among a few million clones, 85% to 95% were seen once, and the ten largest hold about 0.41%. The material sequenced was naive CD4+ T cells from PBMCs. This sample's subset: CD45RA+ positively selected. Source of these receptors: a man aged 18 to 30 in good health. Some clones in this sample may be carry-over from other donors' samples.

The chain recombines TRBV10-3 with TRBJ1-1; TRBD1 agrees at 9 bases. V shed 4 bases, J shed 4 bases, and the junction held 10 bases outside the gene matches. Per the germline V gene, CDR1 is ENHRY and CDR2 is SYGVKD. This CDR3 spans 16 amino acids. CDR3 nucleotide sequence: TGTGCCATCAGTGGGGGGCAGAGGACAGGGGTCACTGAAGCTTTCTTT. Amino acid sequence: CAISGGQRTGVTEAFF.

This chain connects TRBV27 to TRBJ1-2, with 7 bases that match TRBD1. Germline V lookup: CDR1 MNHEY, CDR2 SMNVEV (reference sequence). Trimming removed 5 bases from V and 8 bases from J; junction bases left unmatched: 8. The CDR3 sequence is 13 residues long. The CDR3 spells CASSIQGTEGYTF. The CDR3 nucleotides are TGTGCCAGCAGTATACAGGGGACAGAAGGCTACACCTTC.

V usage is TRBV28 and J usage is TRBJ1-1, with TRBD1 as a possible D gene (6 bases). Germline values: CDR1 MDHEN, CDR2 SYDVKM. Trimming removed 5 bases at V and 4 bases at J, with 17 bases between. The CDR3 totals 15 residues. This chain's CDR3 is CASSAPGGVATEAFF. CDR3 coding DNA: TGTGCCAGCAGTGCCCCTGGGGGCGTGGCCACTGAAGCTTTCTTT. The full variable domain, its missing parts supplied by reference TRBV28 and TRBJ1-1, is DVKVTQSSRYLVKRTGEKVFLECVQDMDHENMFWYRQDPGLGLRLIYFSYDVKMKEKGDIPEGYSVSREKKERFSLILESASTNQTSMYLCASSAPGGVATEAFFGQGTRLTVV.

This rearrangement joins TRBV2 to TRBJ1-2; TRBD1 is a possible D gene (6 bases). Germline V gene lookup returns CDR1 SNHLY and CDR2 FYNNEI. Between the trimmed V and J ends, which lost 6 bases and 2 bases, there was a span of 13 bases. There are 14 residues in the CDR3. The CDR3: CASSRETGNYGYTF. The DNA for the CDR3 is TGTGCCAGCAGCCGTGAGACAGGAAACTATGGCTACACCTTC. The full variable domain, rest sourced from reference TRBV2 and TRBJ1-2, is EPEVTQTPSHQVTQMGQEVILRCVPISNHLYFYWYRQILGQKVEFLVSFYNNEISEKSEIFDDQFSVERPDGSNFTLKIRSTKLEDSAMYFCASSRETGNYGYTFGSGTRLTVV.

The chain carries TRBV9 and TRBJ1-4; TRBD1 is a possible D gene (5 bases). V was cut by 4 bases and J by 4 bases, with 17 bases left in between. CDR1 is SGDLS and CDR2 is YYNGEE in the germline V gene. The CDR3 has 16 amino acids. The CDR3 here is CASSRGTRGGNEKLFF. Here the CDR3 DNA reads TGTGCCAGCAGCCGTGGGACGCGCGGGGGTAATGAAAAACTGTTTTTT.

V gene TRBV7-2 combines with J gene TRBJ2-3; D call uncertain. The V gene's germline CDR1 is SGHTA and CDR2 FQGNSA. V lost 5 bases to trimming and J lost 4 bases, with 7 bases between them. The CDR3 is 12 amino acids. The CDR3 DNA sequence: TGTGCCAGCAGCAATACCGCAGATACGCAGTATTTT. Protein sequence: CASSNTADTQYF.

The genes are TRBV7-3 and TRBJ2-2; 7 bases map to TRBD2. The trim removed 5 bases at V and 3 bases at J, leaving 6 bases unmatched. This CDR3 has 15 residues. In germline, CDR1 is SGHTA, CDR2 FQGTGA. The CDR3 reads CASSDRAGDTGELFF. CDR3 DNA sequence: TGTGCCAGCAGCGATCGGGCGGGGGACACCGGGGAGCTGTTTTTT.

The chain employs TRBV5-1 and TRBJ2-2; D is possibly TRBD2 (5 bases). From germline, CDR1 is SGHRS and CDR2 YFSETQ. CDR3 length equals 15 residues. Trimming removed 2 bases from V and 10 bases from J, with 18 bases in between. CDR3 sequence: CASSLPGSLNQELFF. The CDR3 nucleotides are TGCGCCAGCAGCTTACCGGGGAGCCTAAATCAGGAGCTGTTTTTT.

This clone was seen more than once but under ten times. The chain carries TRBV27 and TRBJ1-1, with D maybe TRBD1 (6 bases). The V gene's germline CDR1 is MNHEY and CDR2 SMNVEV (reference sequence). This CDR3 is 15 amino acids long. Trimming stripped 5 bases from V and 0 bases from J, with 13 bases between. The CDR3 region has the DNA TGTGCCAGCAGTACCAACAGGGAGCTGAACACTGAAGCTTTCTTT. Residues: CASSTNRELNTEAFF.

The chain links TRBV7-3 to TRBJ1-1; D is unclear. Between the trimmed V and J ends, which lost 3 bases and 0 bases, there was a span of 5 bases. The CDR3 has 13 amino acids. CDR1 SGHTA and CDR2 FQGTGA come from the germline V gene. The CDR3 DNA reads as TGTGCCAGCAGCTTTCAGTTGAACACTGAAGCTTTCTTT. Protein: CASSFQLNTEAFF. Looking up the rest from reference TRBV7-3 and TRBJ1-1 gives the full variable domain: GAGVSQTPSNKVTEKGKYVELRCDPISGHTALYWYRQSLGQGPEFLIYFQGTGAADDSGLPNDRFFAVRPEGSVSTLKIQRTERGDSAVYLCASSFQLNTEAFFGQGTRLTVV.

DNA of the CDR3: TGTGCCAGCAGCGCCCCCCGACCGGGAGTTAGCACAGATACGCAGTATTTT. Amino acids: CASSAPRPGVSTDTQYF. The chain joins TRBV9 to TRBJ2-3, with a weak D call TRBD2 (6 bases). Trimming took 3 bases from V and 0 from J, leaving 17 bases between them. In germline, CDR1 is SGDLS, CDR2 YYNGEE. The CDR3 length is 17 residues. The complete variable domain, with remaining parts taken from reference TRBV9 and TRBJ2-3, reads DSGVTQTPKHLITATGQRVTLRCSPRSGDLSVYWYQQSLDQGLQFLIQYYNGEERAKGNILERFSAQQFPDLHSELNLSSLELGDSALYFCASSAPRPGVSTDTQYFGPGTRLTVL.

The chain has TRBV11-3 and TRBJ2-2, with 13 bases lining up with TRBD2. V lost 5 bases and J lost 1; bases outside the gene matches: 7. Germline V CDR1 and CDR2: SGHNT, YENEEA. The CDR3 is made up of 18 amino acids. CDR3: CASSHGLAGVVNTGELFF. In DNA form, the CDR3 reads TGTGCCAGCAGCCACGGACTAGCGGGAGTTGTGAACACCGGGGAGCTGTTTTTT.

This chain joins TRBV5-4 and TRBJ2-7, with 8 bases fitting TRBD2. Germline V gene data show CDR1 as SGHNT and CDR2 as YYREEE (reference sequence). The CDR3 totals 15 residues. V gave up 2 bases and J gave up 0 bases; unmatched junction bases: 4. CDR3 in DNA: TGTGCCAGCAGCTTCCAAAGCGGGAGCTCCTACGAGCAGTACTTC. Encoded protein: CASSFQSGSSYEQYF.

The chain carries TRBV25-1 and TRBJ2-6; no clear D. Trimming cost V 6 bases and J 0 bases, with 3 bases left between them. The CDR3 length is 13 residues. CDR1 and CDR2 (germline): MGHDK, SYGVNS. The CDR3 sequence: CASRFSGANVLTF. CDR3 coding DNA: TGTGCCAGCAGATTCTCTGGGGCCAACGTCCTGACTTTC.

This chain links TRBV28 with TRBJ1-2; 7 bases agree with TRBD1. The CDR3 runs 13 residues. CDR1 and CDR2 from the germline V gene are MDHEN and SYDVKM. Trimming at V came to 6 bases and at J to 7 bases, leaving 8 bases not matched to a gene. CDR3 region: CASRRTGTSGYTF. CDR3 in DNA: TGTGCCAGCAGAAGGACAGGTACCAGTGGCTACACCTTC.